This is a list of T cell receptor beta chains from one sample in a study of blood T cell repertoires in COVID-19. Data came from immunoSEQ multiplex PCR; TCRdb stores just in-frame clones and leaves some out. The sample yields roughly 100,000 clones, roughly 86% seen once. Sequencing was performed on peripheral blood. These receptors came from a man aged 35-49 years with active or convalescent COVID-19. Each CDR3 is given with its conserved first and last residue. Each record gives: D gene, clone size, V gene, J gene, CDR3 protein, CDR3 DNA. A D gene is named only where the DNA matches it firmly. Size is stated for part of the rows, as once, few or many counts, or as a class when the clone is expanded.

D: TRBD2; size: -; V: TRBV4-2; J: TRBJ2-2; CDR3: CASSQVGLAETGELFF; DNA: TGTGCCAGCAGCCAAGTGGGACTAGCGGAGACCGGGGAGCTGTTTTTT
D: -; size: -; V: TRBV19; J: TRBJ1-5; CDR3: CASSIDYSNQPQHF; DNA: TGTGCCAGTAGTATAGATTATAGCAATCAGCCCCAGCATTTT
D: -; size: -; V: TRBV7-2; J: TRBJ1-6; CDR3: CASSLDRSNSPLHF; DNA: TGTGCCAGCAGCCTTGACAGGAGCAATTCACCCCTCCACTTT
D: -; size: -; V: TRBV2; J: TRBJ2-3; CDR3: CASNGGVGADTQYF; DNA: TGTGCCAGCAATGGCGGGGTAGGAGCAGATACGCAGTATTTT
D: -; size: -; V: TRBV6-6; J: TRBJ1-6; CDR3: CASSKGAYSPLHF; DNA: TGTGCCAGCAGTAAAGGGGCTTATTCACCCCTCCACTTT
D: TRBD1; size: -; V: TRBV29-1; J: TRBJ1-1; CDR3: CSADRGGTEAFF; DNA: TGCAGCGCCGACAGGGGTGGCACTGAAGCTTTCTTT
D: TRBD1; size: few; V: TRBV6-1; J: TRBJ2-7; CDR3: CASSETSPQGAYEQYF; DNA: TGTGCCAGCAGTGAAACGTCACCACAGGGGGCATACGAGCAGTACTTC
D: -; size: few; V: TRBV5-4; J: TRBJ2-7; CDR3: CASSLPHPRDEQYF; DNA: TGTGCCAGCAGCTTGCCCCACCCCAGGGACGAGCAGTACTTC
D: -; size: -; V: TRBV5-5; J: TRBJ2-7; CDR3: CASSPSSYEQYF; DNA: TGTGCCAGCAGTCCTAGCTCCTACGAGCAGTACTTC
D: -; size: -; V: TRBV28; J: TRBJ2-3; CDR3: CASSLTPNAGDTQYF; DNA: TGTGCCAGCAGTTTAACTCCGAACGCTGGAGATACGCAGTATTTT
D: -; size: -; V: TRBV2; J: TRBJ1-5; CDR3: CASTQAGPDQPQHF; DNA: TGTGCCAGCACTCAGGCAGGTCCAGATCAGCCCCAGCATTTT
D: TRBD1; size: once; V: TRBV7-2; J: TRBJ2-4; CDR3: CASSSRTGGIQYF; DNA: TGTGCCAGCAGCTCACGGACAGGGGGCATTCAGTACTTC
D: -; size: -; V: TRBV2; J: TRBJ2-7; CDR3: CASSDPRRSYEQYF; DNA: TGTGCCAGCAGCGACCCAAGGAGGTCCTACGAGCAGTACTTC
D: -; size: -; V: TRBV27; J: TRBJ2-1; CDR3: CASSLSDRYNEQFF; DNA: TGTGCCAGCAGTTTATCGGACAGATACAATGAGCAGTTCTTC
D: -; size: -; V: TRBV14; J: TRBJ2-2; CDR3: CASRSNREPGELFF; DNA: TGTGCCAGCAGATCCAACAGGGAACCCGGGGAGCTGTTTTTT
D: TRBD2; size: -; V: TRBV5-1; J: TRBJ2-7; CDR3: CASTPGGGAGEQYF; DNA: TGCGCCAGCACCCCGGGGGGGGGCGCGGGGGAGCAGTACTTC
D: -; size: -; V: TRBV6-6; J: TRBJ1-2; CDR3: CASSQQGSNYGYTF; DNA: TGTGCCAGCAGCCAGCAGGGTTCTAACTATGGCTACACCTTC
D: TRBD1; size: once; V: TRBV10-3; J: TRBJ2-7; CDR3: CATAPGQNSYEQYF; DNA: TGTGCCACGGCTCCGGGACAGAACTCCTACGAGCAGTACTTC
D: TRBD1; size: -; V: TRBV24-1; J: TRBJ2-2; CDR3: CATSAPGQSNTGELFF; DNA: TGTGCCACCAGTGCGCCGGGACAGTCGAACACCGGGGAGCTGTTTTTT
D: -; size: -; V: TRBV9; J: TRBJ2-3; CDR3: CASSPLGGERADTQYF; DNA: TGTGCCAGCAGCCCACTGGGGGGAGAGAGGGCAGATACGCAGTATTTT
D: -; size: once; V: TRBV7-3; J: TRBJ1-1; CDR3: CASSTLGGGNTEAFF; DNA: TGTGCCAGCAGCACCCTTGGGGGCGGCAACACTGAAGCTTTCTTT
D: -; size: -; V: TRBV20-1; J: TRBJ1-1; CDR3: CSASILTSMNTEAFF; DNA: TGCAGTGCTAGTATCCTGACATCTATGAACACTGAAGCTTTCTTT
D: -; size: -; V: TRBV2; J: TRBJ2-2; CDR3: CASMDSSVAGELFF; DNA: TGTGCCAGCATGGACAGCTCTGTAGCCGGGGAGCTGTTTTTT
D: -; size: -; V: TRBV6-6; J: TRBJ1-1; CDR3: CASSRLREGTEAFF; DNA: TGTGCCAGCAGCCGACTTAGGGAGGGAACTGAAGCTTTCTTT
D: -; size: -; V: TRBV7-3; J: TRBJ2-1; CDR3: CASSSAGGSSYNEQFF; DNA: TGTGCCAGCAGCTCTGCCGGGGGTAGCTCCTACAATGAGCAGTTCTTC
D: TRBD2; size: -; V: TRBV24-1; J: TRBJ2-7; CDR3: CATSRSGGTILSYEQYF; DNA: TGTGCCACCAGTCGAAGCGGGGGGACAATATTATCCTACGAGCAGTACTTC
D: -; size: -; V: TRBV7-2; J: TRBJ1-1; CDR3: CASSLVVKNTEAFF; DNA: TGTGCCAGCAGCTTAGTAGTGAAGAACACTGAAGCTTTCTTT
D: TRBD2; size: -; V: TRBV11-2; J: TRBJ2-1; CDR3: CASSLEDLAGGSSYNEQFF; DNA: TGTGCCAGCAGCTTAGAGGACCTAGCGGGGGGTAGCTCCTACAATGAGCAGTTCTTC
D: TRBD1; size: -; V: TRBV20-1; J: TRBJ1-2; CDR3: CSASRDRVEGYTF; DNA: TGCAGTGCTAGTAGGGACAGGGTCGAAGGCTACACCTTC
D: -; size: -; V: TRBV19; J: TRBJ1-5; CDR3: CASSIHGQGRQPQHF; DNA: TGTGCCAGTAGTATACACGGGCAGGGCAGGCAGCCCCAGCATTTT
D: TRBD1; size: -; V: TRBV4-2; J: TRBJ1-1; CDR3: CASSHADRGNTEAFF; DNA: TGTGCCAGCAGCCATGCTGACAGGGGGAACACTGAAGCTTTCTTT
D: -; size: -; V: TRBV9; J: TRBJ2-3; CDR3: CASSVGALHTDTQYF; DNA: TGTGCCAGCAGCGTAGGGGCCCTCCACACAGATACGCAGTATTTT
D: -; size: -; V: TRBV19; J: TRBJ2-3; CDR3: CASSIDQGLSTDTQYF; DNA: TGTGCCAGTAGTATAGATCAGGGTTTAAGCACAGATACGCAGTATTTT
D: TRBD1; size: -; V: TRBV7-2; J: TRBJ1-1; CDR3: CASSPRTGGRNTEAFF; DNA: TGTGCCAGCAGCCCCCGGACAGGGGGGAGAAACACTGAAGCTTTCTTT
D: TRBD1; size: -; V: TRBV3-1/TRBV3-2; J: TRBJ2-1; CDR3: CASSPQGASYNEQFF; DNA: TGTGCCAGCAGCCCTCAGGGGGCTTCCTACAATGAGCAGTTCTTC
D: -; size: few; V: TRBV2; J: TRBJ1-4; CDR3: CASTVGGVGTNEKLFF; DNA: TGTGCCAGCACCGTGGGGGGAGTCGGGACTAATGAAAAACTGTTTTTT
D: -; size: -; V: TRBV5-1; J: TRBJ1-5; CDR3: CASSLDSWDQPQHF; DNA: TGCGCCAGCAGCCTGGACAGTTGGGATCAGCCCCAGCATTTT
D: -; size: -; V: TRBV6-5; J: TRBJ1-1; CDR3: CATRGGMNTEAFF; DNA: TGTGCCACCCGGGGGGGCATGAACACTGAAGCTTTCTTT
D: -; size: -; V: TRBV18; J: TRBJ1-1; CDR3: CASSPSGNVEAFF; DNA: TGTGCCAGCTCACCCTCAGGGAATGTTGAAGCTTTCTTT
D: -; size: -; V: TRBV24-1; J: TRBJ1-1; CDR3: CATSDRTGSKAFF; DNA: TGTGCCACCAGTGATCGCACAGGGTCCAAAGCTTTCTTT